This passage covers 24 T cell receptor beta chains from one sample sequenced in a study of response to subunit inactivated influenza vaccine (dated by TCRdb to the late 2010s). The library was made by RT-PCR. Data came from an Illumina HiSeq 2500. Using fastp trimming at Q25 and MiXCR clonotype assembly, TCRdb reanalyzed the public sequencing data and kept in-frame beta chains. Rows matching on CDR3 protein sequence are summarized as one entry with the most common DNA and genes. The sample has 500,000 to 700,000 distinct CDR3 sequences on record, around a quarter of them singletons. 2.5% to 3% of the sample is in the top ten clones. These data also formed part of another study, on T cells expressing NK-cell markers. Looking at the second paper: TCR beta cDNA libraries were prepared using 5'RACE template switching, which introduced a universal primer site and unique molecular identifiers.

Source: CD4+ T cells sorted from PBMCs, taken 11 to 12 days after vaccination. Every receptor here comes from a man between 50 and 59 years old who received an inactivated influenza vaccine. Donor details come from another sample of the same person, matched by shared clones.

This clonotype showed up just a few times. V usage is TRBV12-3 or TRBV12-4 and J usage is TRBJ2-3; perhaps D is TRBD1 or TRBD2 (5 bases each). The CDR3 is 16 amino acids. V was shortened by 5 bases and J by 0 bases, with 15 bases between the two germline ends. The DNA for the CDR3 is TGTGCCAGCAGTCCCCTACTCGGGGCTAGCACAGATACGCAGTATTTT. Translation: CASSPLLGASTDTQYF.

This clonotype was recorded a few times. The CDR3 sequence is CASSVGVGGDYGYTF. The CDR3 region has the DNA TGTGCCAGCAGCGTTGGAGTCGGTGGCGACTATGGCTACACCTTC. V and J are TRBV9 and TRBJ1-2; D remains unclear. Germline-derived CDR1 and CDR2 are SGDLS and YYNGEE. The CDR3 runs to 15 residues. V was trimmed by 2 bases and J by 3 bases, leaving 14 bases between them.

The chain couples TRBV7-9 to TRBJ1-1, with D hard to call. The length of the CDR3 is 14 residues. Germline lookup yields CDR1 SEHNR and CDR2 FQNEAQ (reference sequence). The V end lost 5 bases, the J end lost 1 base, and 11 bases lay between the germline ends. The CDR3 region has the DNA TGTGCCAGCAGCCCCCGGTTAGGGAACACTGAAGCTTTCTTT. Its translation is CASSPRLGNTEAFF.

This clonotype has more than one count but fewer than ten. The gene calls are TRBV5-4 and TRBJ1-4; D not certain. Germline CDR1 and CDR2: SGHNT and YYREEE (reference sequence). Trimming removed 3 bases at V and 3 bases at J, with 6 bases between. This CDR3 has 13 residues. DNA of the CDR3: TGTGCCAGCAGCTCGCTCGCTAATGAAAAACTGTTTTTT. Its protein product is CASSSLANEKLFF.

This clonotype has a count of ten or more. V and J are TRBV12-3 or TRBV12-4 and TRBJ2-6; D gene uncertain. The CDR3 consists of 12 residues. V lost 5 bases and J 4 bases, leaving 3 bases between the germline ends. The CDR3 coding sequence is TGTGCCAGCAGTCCAGGGGCCAACGTCCTGACTTTC. It translates to CASSPGANVLTF.

CDR3 in DNA: TGCGCCAGCAGCGCACAGGCAGGCAACTCCTACGAGCAGTACTTC. This translates into CASSAQAGNSYEQYF. This sequence joins TRBV5-1 and TRBJ2-7, with a tentative D call TRBD1 (5 bases). Germline V gene sequence: CDR1 SGHRS, CDR2 YFSETQ. The V end lost 4 bases, the J end lost 0 bases, and 14 bases lay between the germline ends. This CDR3 contains 15 residues.

The chain combines TRBV5-1 with TRBJ2-6, with D tentatively TRBD2 (5 bases). The germline V gene has CDR1 SGHRS and CDR2 YFSETQ. This CDR3 has 14 amino acids. V was cut by 1 base and J by 4 bases, with 6 bases left in between. The CDR3 spells CASSLLAGANVLTF. The CDR3 DNA sequence: TGCGCCAGCAGCTTGTTAGCGGGGGCCAACGTCCTGACTTTC.

The sample holds a few counts of this clonotype. The chain employs TRBV7-6 and TRBJ2-6; D gene uncertain. CDR3 length equals 15 residues. CDR1 and CDR2 (germline): SGHVS, FNYEAQ. Trimming left V 5 bases short and J 0 bases short, with 8 bases between. The CDR3 here is CASSRALSGANVLTF. CDR3 DNA: TGTGCCAGCAGCCGTGCCCTCTCTGGGGCCAACGTCCTGACTTTC.

This clonotype turned up a few times. This chain joins TRBV28 and TRBJ2-7; a possible D gene is TRBD1 (5 bases). The CDR3 spans 13 residues. The V and J ends lost 7 bases and 4 bases respectively, with 14 bases between them. CDR1 MDHEN and CDR2 SYDVKM come from the germline V gene. The CDR3 DNA sequence: TGTGCCAGCACTTCCCTGACAGAGTACGAGCAGTACTTC. Amino acid sequence: CASTSLTEYEQYF.

Only a few counts were recorded for this clonotype. The V call is TRBV6-2 or TRBV6-3, the J call TRBJ1-5; D uncertain. The CDR3 covers 16 residues. Germline V gene data show CDR1 as MNHEY and CDR2 as SVGEGT. Trimming took 0 bases from V and 0 from J, leaving 9 bases between them. The DNA of the CDR3 is TGTGCCAGCAGTTACTCGACCAGCTCTAGCAATCAGCCCCAGCATTTT. This translates into CASSYSTSSSNQPQHF.

J is TRBJ2-1 and V is TRBV29-1, with D hard to call. Between the trimmed V and J ends, which lost 5 bases and 8 bases, there was a span of 13 bases. CDR1 and CDR2 from the germline V gene are SQVTM and ANQGSEA. This CDR3 region has 12 residues. This CDR3 is CSVSTPPDEQFF. CDR3 in DNA: TGCAGCGTTTCCACCCCACCGGATGAGCAGTTCTTC.

CDR3 nucleotide sequence: TGTGCCAGCAGCTTACTAGCGGGGGGGCGCCCAGATACGCAGTATTTT. This translates into CASSLLAGGRPDTQYF. This chain links TRBV7-2 with TRBJ2-3; 12 bases fit TRBD2. Trimming at V came to 2 bases and at J to 4 bases, leaving 4 bases not matched to a gene. Germline V gives CDR1 SGHTA, CDR2 FQGNSA. The CDR3 runs 16 residues. Combining the CDR3 with reference TRBV7-2 and TRBJ2-3 gives the whole variable domain GAGVSQSPSNKVTEKGKDVELRCDPISGHTALYWYRQSLGQGLEFLIYFQGNSAPDKSGLPSDRFSAERTGGSVSTLTIQRTQQEDSAVYLCASSLLAGGRPDTQYFGPGTRLTVL.

This clonotype has a handful of counts. V gene TRBV29-1 combines with J gene TRBJ2-3; D is undetermined. This CDR3 comprises 13 residues. CDR1 and CDR2 from the germline V gene are SQVTM and ANQGSEA. V lost 4 bases, J lost 3 bases, and 11 bases lay in between. The CDR3 DNA sequence: TGCAGCGTTGGACCCCAGAGGACAGATACGCAGTATTTT. Translating it yields CSVGPQRTDTQYF.

This sequence joins TRBV20-1 and TRBJ2-3; 10 bases line up with TRBD2. The germline CDR1 and CDR2 sequences are DFQATT and SNEGSKA (reference sequence). The CDR3 is 15 residues long. V gave up 5 bases and J gave up 7 bases; unmatched junction bases: 12. The CDR3 protein is CSAGDPSGGIYTQYF. The DNA of the CDR3 is TGCAGTGCTGGGGACCCTAGCGGGGGCATCTATACGCAGTATTTT.

In this sample, this clonotype turned up a few times. The genes are TRBV9 and TRBJ2-3, with TRBD2 matching over 10 bases. This CDR3 has 18 amino acids. Trimming took 3 bases from V and 3 from J; bases not matched to a gene: 13. The germline gives CDR1 SGDLS, CDR2 YYNGEE. The CDR3 reads CASSARRQREGWTDTQYF. For the CDR3, the DNA is TGTGCCAGCAGCGCTCGCCGACAGCGGGAGGGATGGACAGATACGCAGTATTTT.

This clonotype turned up a few times. The rearrangement joins TRBV5-1 to TRBJ1-1; D uncertain. V was shortened by 4 bases and J by 2 bases, with 18 bases between the two germline ends. CDR1 is SGHRS and CDR2 is YFSETQ in the germline V gene. The CDR3 has 16 amino acids. CDR3 sequence (DNA): TGCGCCAGCAGCCTCAAGGGTTTCGCCATCAACACTGAAGCTTTCTTT. This sequence encodes CASSLKGFAINTEAFF.

The chain carries TRBV28 and TRBJ2-7, with D perhaps matching TRBD1 (5 bases). This CDR3 comprises 12 residues. Germline V CDR1 and CDR2: MDHEN, SYDVKM. Trimming cost V 5 bases and J 7 bases, with 12 bases left between them. CDR3 protein: CASSTAGNEQYF. The CDR3 nucleotides are TGTGCCAGCAGTACGGCAGGGAATGAGCAGTACTTC.

The chain employs TRBV2 and TRBJ1-6, with D perhaps matching TRBD1 (5 bases). V was cut by 6 bases and J by 7 bases, with 7 bases left in between. This CDR3 contains 12 residues. The germline gives CDR1 SNHLY, CDR2 FYNNEI. The CDR3 spells CASSRVNSPLHF. The CDR3 DNA is TGTGCCAGCAGCAGGGTAAATTCACCCCTCCACTTT.

The J gene is TRBJ2-3, the V gene TRBV10-3; tentative D call: TRBD1 (6 bases). CDR1 and CDR2 from the germline V gene are ENHRY and SYGVKD. This CDR3 has 15 residues. V was cut by 11 bases and J by 6 bases, with 24 bases left in between. CDR3 sequence (DNA): TGTGCCGGTTCCATGGGTGGGGGCTCCCCGGATACGCAGTATTTT. Residues: CAGSMGGGSPDTQYF.

This chain links TRBV18 with TRBJ2-2, with D possibly being TRBD2 (6 bases). This CDR3 spans 16 amino acids. The germline V gene encodes CDR1 KGHSH and CDR2 LQKENI. Deletions cut 3 bases from V and 0 bases from J, with 11 bases between. The CDR3 sequence: CASSPVAGTNTGELFF. CDR3 DNA: TGTGCCAGCTCACCCGTGGCGGGGACGAACACCGGGGAGCTGTTTTTT. The complete variable domain, with remaining parts taken from reference TRBV18 and TRBJ2-2, reads NAGVMQNPRHLVRRRGQEARLRCSPMKGHSHVYWYRQLPEEGLKFMVYLQKENIIDESGMPKERFSAEFPKEGPSILRIQQVVRGDSAAYFCASSPVAGTNTGELFFGEGSRLTVL.

As concerns this clonotype: Mismatch with germline at one junction end may stem from a read error. The J gene is TRBJ2-7, the V gene TRBV11-2; 8 nucleotides align to TRBD1. CDR3 length: 16 residues. The germline gives CDR1 SGHAT, CDR2 FQNNGV. The CDR3 is CASSLAGQGRAYEQYF. CDR3 DNA sequence: TGTGCCAGCAGTTTAGCAGGACAGGGACGAGCCTACGAGCAGTACTTC.

J is TRBJ2-7 and V is TRBV7-2; 8 bases agree with TRBD2. The ends lost 1 base at V and 5 bases at J; junction bases unmatched: 7. This CDR3 spans 15 amino acids. Germline CDR1 and CDR2: SGHTA and FQGNSA. The CDR3 is CASSLVAGGVNEQYF. The DNA for the CDR3 is TGTGCCAGCAGCTTAGTAGCCGGGGGGGTGAACGAGCAGTACTTC.

This clonotype was seen a few times. This chain uses TRBV5-1 with TRBJ2-1, with 9 bases that match TRBD2. The CDR3 consists of 15 residues. CDR1 and CDR2 (germline): SGHRS, YFSETQ. V gave up 4 bases and J gave up 5 bases; unmatched junction bases: 7. In DNA, the CDR3 is TGCGCCAGCAGCAAACAGCGGGGGGCTAACAATGAGCAGTTCTTC. This sequence encodes CASSKQRGANNEQFF. The whole variable domain, filled in from reference TRBV5-1 and TRBJ2-1, reads KAGVTQTPRYLIKTRGQQVTLSCSPISGHRSVSWYQQTPGQGLQFLFEYFSETQRNKGNFPGRFSGRQFSNSRSEMNVSTLELGDSALYLCASSKQRGANNEQFFGPGTRLTVL.

This clonotype has a count of ten or more. The chain is built from TRBV7-2 and TRBJ2-7; D unclear. Germline V lookup: CDR1 SGHTA, CDR2 FQGNSA. The CDR3 consists of 15 residues. V was clipped by 1 base and J by 2 bases, with 12 bases between them. CDR3 DNA: TGTGCCAGCAGCTTAGAAGGGTTCGTCCCCTACGAGCAGTACTTC. It is translated as CASSLEGFVPYEQYF.